Listed below are T cell receptor beta chains from one sample, sequenced in a study of T cell changes during pregnancy in multiple sclerosis. The method was immunoSEQ multiplex PCR; TCRdb's version includes in-frame clones alone and lacks a portion of them. Counted here are some 80,000 clones, about 94% occurring once; the ten biggest clones make up 0.12% to 0.15%. The sample consisted of CD4+ T cells from peripheral blood mononuclear cells, taken after pregnancy. These receptor sequences come from a female donor with multiple sclerosis, enrolled in a pregnancy study. CDR3s include the opening cysteine and the closing phenylalanine or tryptophan. A D gene is named only where the DNA matches it firmly. The size of a clone is reported for some rows only, either as once, few or many, or as a class for expanded clones.

V gene,clone size,J gene,D gene,CDR3 DNA,CDR3 protein
TRBV4-2,-,TRBJ2-7,-,TGTGCCAGCAGCCGGGAGCGGGTCGGCTACTACGAGCAGTACTTC,CASSRERVGYYEQYF
TRBV7-9,-,TRBJ2-1,-,TGTGCCAGCAGCACCATTGTGCGGCTCTCCTACAATGAGCAGTTCTTC,CASSTIVRLSYNEQFF
TRBV5-4,-,TRBJ1-1,-,TGTGCCAGCAGCTTCAGGGAGGGCACTGAAGCTTTCTTT,CASSFREGTEAFF
TRBV27,-,TRBJ2-5,-,TGTGCCAGCAGCCCCCTCGGGGGGCGGGGAGAGACCCAGTACTTC,CASSPLGGRGETQYF
TRBV2,-,TRBJ2-1,TRBD2,TGTGCCAGCGGCGGGAGGGCTATGTCCTACAATGAGCAGTTCTTC,CASGGRAMSYNEQFF
TRBV4-2,-,TRBJ2-3,TRBD2,TGTGCCAGCAGCCAAGATTGGGGGAAGACGGGACTAGCTGCGGTTGGCGCTAGCACAGATACGCAGTATTTT,CASSQDWGKTGLAAVGASTDTQYF
TRBV28,-,TRBJ2-5,TRBD1,TGTGCCAGCAGAAGCGCAGGGGGCGCCGGGGAGACCCAGTACTTC,CASRSAGGAGETQYF
TRBV7-8,-,TRBJ2-3,-,TGTGCCAGCACCCAGGTGGGCCCACAAGATACGCAGTATTTT,CASTQVGPQDTQYF
TRBV19,-,TRBJ2-3,-,TGTGCCAGTAGAGAGAAAGGCACAGATACGCAGTATTTT,CASREKGTDTQYF
TRBV11-3,once,TRBJ2-1,-,TGTGCCAGCAGCATCGGACAAAACAATGAGCAGTTCTTC,CASSIGQNNEQFF
TRBV19,-,TRBJ2-4,-,TGTGCCAGTAGTATACCCCGGGGTAATCAGTACTTC,CASSIPRGNQYF
TRBV11-2,-,TRBJ2-2,TRBD2,TGTGCCAGCAGCTCCTGGACTAGCGGGAGTAATAAGAACACCGGGGAGCTGTTTTTT,CASSSWTSGSNKNTGELFF
TRBV7-2,-,TRBJ1-2,-,TGTGCCAGCAGCCCGACACCGAACTATGGCTACACCTTC,CASSPTPNYGYTF
TRBV7-2,-,TRBJ2-5,TRBD1,TGTGCCAGCAGCGTCCAGGGGGCGCTTGAGACCCAGTACTTC,CASSVQGALETQYF
TRBV28,-,TRBJ2-6,-,TGTGCCAGCAGTTTTGCAGGCGGGGCCAACGTCCTGACTTTC,CASSFAGGANVLTF
TRBV5-1,-,TRBJ1-3,-,TGCGCCAGCAGCTTGGCCAATCGGGGCTCTGGAAACACCATATATTTT,CASSLANRGSGNTIYF
TRBV25-1,-,TRBJ2-2,TRBD1,TGTGCCAGCACCTGGACAGGGGGCCAAGGGACCGGGGAGCTGTTTTTT,CASTWTGGQGTGELFF
TRBV29-1,-,TRBJ2-1,TRBD2,TGCAGCGTCTTAGGTCGGCTAGCGGTAGACAATGAGCAGTTCTTC,CSVLGRLAVDNEQFF
TRBV5-1,-,TRBJ2-5,TRBD1,TGCGCCAGCTCCCCCCCGGACAGGGGTTTTCAAGAGACCCAGTACTTC,CASSPPDRGFQETQYF
TRBV28,few,TRBJ2-2,-,TGTGCCAGCAGTTTTCGGGGGGAGCTGTTTTTT,CASSFRGELFF
TRBV27,-,TRBJ2-1,-,TGTGCCAGCAGAGCCCCCGGGACACCAACAGGCGAGCAGTTCTTC,CASRAPGTPTGEQFF
TRBV9,-,TRBJ2-1,TRBD2,TGTGCCAGCAGCGTAGATGGAGCGGGAGGGTCCTACAATGAGCAGTTCTTC,CASSVDGAGGSYNEQFF
TRBV10-3,-,TRBJ1-2,-,TGTGCCGCCTCCCCGGGGGATAATCATCATGGCTACACCTTC,CAASPGDNHHGYTF
TRBV27,-,TRBJ2-1,-,TGTGCCAGCAGTTTGATTCTGGGGCTGGGGCGGAACAATGAGCAGTTCTTC,CASSLILGLGRNNEQFF
TRBV28,-,TRBJ2-1,TRBD2,TGTGCCAGCATTGAGGGTGGCGGGGGGCGGGGCCAGAAAAATGAGCAGTTCTTC,CASIEGGGGRGQKNEQFF
TRBV2,once,TRBJ2-1,TRBD2,TGTGCCAGCAGAGGGGGACTAGCAGCCTACAATGAGCAGTTCTTC,CASRGGLAAYNEQFF
TRBV4-3,once,TRBJ2-2,-,TGCGCCAGCAGCCAAGGAGGGACTGCCGGGGAGCTGTTTTTT,CASSQGGTAGELFF
TRBV15,-,TRBJ2-1,-,TGTGCCACCAGCAGAGTTTTGCTAGCCGCTACCTACAATGAGCAGTTCTTC,CATSRVLLAATYNEQFF
TRBV2,-,TRBJ1-5,-,TGTGCCAGCAGTGATACAGGGTATCAGCCCCAGCATTTT,CASSDTGYQPQHF
TRBV28,once,TRBJ2-7,TRBD1,TGTGCCAGCAGTTCGGGACAGGTCCCTTTGTACGAGCAGTACTTC,CASSSGQVPLYEQYF
TRBV5-4,-,TRBJ2-2,-,TGTGCCAGCAGCTTAAGCTTTACAGCAATGGAGCTGTTTTTT,CASSLSFTAMELFF
TRBV5-3,-,TRBJ2-1,TRBD2,TGTGCCAGAAGCTTGGCGGGGGGTGAGCAGTTCTTC,CARSLAGGEQFF
TRBV18,-,TRBJ1-2,TRBD1,TGTGCCAGCTCACCAGGGGTAGGACAGGGGGTCGGAACTAACTATGGCTACACCTTC,CASSPGVGQGVGTNYGYTF
TRBV6-5,-,TRBJ2-7,-,TGTGCCAGCAGTAACCTCTACAGCTACGAGCAGTACTTC,CASSNLYSYEQYF
TRBV5-6,-,TRBJ2-5,-,TGTGCCAGCAGCTTGTTCGTTTCGGCGGTGACTTCTAAAGAGACCCAGTACTTC,CASSLFVSAVTSKETQYF
TRBV6-6,-,TRBJ2-5,TRBD2,TGTGCCAGCAGTTCCCCTGGCGGGACGGGGGGAGAGACCCAGTACTTC,CASSSPGGTGGETQYF
TRBV27,once,TRBJ2-1,TRBD2,TGTGTGTCAGGGCGGGAGGCATACAATGAGCAGTTCTTC,CVSGREAYNEQFF
TRBV9,once,TRBJ1-3,-,TGTGCCAGCAGCGTAGTCAGCTCTGGAAACACCATATATTTT,CASSVVSSGNTIYF
TRBV5-1,-,TRBJ2-5,-,TGCGCCAGCAGCTCCCCCACGGTCCAAGAGACCCAGTACTTC,CASSSPTVQETQYF
TRBV6-6,-,TRBJ1-6,-,TGTGCCAGCACCGGAGTTACACGCAATTCACCCCTCCACTTT,CASTGVTRNSPLHF
TRBV5-4,-,TRBJ2-5,-,TGTGCCAGCAGCCACCGGGACAACCAAGAGACCCAGTACTTC,CASSHRDNQETQYF
TRBV19,-,TRBJ2-1,TRBD2,TGTGCCAGTAGTATAGGTCCGGGACTACTATACAATGAGCAGTTCTTC,CASSIGPGLLYNEQFF
TRBV14,-,TRBJ2-1,TRBD2,TGTGCCAGCAGAAAGACTAGCGGGAGGAATGAGCAGTTCTTC,CASRKTSGRNEQFF
TRBV27,-,TRBJ2-3,-,TGTGCCAGCAGTTCGGTGACAGGAAGCACAGATACGCAGTATTTT,CASSSVTGSTDTQYF
TRBV28,-,TRBJ1-5,-,TGTGCCAGCAGTCTTACAGGGTATAGCAATCAGCCCCAGCATTTT,CASSLTGYSNQPQHF
TRBV9,-,TRBJ2-5,TRBD2,TGTGCCAGCAGCCCCGGACTAGCGGGAGTAGGTGAGACCCAGTACTTC,CASSPGLAGVGETQYF
TRBV6-5,-,TRBJ2-5,TRBD1,TGTGCCAGCAGTCCTACAGGGGGCCTTGTCGAGACCCAGTACTTC,CASSPTGGLVETQYF
TRBV28,-,TRBJ2-7,TRBD1,TGTGCCAGCACCACCAGTGGACAGGGGATCTACGAGCAGTACTTC,CASTTSGQGIYEQYF
TRBV30,-,TRBJ2-1,TRBD2,TGTGCCTGGAGTGAAGGACTAGCGGGAGCCCACAATGAGCAGTTCTTC,CAWSEGLAGAHNEQFF
TRBV19,-,TRBJ1-1,TRBD1,TGTGCCAGTAGTCCGACAGGGAGGAACACTGAAGCTTTCTTT,CASSPTGRNTEAFF